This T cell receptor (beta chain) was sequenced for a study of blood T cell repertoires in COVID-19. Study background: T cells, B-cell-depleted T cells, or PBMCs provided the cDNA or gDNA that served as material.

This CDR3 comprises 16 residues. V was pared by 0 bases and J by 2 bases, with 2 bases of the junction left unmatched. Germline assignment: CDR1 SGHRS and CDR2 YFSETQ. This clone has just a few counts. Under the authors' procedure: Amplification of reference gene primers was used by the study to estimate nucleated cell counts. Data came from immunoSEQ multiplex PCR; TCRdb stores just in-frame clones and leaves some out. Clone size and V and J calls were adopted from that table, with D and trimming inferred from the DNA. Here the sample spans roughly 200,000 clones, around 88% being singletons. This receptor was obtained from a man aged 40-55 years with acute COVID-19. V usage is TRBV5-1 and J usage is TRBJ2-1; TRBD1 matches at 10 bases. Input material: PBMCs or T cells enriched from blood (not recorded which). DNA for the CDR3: TGCGCCAGCAGCTTGGCCGGGACAGGGGCCTACAATGAGCAGTTCTTC. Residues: CASSLAGTGAYNEQFF. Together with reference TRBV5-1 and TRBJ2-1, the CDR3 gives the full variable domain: KAGVTQTPRYLIKTRGQQVTLSCSPISGHRSVSWYQQTPGQGLQFLFEYFSETQRNKGNFPGRFSGRQFSNSRSEMNVSTLELGDSALYLCASSLAGTGAYNEQFFGPGTRLTVL.